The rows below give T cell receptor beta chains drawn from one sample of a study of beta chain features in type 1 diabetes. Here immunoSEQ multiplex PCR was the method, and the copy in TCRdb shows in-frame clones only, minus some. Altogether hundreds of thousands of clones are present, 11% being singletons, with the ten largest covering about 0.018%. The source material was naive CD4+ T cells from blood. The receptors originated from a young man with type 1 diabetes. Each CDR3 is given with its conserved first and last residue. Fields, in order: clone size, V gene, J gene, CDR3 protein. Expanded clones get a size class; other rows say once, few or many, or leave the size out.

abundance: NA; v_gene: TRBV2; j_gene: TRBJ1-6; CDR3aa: CASRTTGTNSPLHF
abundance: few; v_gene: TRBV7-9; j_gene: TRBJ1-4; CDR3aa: CASSPRASSDEKLFF
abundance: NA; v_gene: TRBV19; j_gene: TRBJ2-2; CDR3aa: CASSIGGGGNTGELFF
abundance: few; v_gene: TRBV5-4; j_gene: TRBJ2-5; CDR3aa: CASSRGDQETQYF
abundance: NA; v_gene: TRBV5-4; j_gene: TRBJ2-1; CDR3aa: CASSSTLAGGSYNEQFF
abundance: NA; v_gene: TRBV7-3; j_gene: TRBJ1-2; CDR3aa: CASSLRQGEGYTF
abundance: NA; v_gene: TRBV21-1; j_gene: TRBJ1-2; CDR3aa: CASRDGQPYGYTF
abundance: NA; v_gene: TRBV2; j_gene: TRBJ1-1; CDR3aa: CASSESMNTEAFF
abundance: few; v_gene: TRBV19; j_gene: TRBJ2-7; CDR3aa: CASSMRLAAYEQYF
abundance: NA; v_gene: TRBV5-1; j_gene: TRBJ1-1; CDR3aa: CASSLQGMNTEAFF
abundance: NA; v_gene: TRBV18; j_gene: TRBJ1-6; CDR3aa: CASSPRNTYNSPLHF
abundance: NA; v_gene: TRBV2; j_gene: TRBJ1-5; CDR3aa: CASSADRENQPQHF
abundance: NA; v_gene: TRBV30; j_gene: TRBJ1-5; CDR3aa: CAWSGGGNQPQHF
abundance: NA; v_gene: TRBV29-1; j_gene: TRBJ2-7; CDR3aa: CSVDGAGGSYEQYF
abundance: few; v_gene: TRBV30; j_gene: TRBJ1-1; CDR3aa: CAWRGGATEAFF
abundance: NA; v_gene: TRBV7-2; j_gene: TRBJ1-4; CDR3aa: CASSPSGGEKLFF
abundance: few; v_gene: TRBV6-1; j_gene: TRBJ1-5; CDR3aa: CASSVQGPRTSQPQHF
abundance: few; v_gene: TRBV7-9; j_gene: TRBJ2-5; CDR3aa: CASSSQQETQYF
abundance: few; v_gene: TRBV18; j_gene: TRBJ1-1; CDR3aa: CASSSQLNAPNTEAFF
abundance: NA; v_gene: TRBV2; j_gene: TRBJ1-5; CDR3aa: CASSVGGQPQHF
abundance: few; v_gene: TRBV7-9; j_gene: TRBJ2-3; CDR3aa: CASSLRPGGTDTQYF
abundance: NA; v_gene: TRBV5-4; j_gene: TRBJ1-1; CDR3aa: CASRRTGGTEAFF
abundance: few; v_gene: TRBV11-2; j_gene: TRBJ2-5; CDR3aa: CATTRDSQETQYF
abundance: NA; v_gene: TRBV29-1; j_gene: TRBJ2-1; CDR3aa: CSVGTSGGVEQFF
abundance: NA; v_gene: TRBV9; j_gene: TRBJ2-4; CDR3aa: CASSVSGDKNIQYF
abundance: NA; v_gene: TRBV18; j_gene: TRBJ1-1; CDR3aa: CASSPSSGQGPEAFF
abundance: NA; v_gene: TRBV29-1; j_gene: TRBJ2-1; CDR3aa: CSVEGQGVPRDEQFF
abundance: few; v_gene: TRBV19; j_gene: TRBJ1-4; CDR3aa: CASKVLGRPCEKLFF
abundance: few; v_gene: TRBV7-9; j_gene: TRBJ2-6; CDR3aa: CASSRGDIRANVLTF
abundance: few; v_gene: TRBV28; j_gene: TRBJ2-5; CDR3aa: CASSASGETQYF
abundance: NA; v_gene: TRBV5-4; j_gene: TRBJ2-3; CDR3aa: CASSLKAGGALTDTQYF
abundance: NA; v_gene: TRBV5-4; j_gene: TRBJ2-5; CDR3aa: CASSPGLAGGLQETQYF
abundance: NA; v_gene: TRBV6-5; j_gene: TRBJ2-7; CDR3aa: CAIGTGVVEQYF
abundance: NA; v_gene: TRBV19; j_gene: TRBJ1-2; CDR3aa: CASRGQGNYGYTF
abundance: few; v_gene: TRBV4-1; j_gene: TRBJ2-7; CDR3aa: CASSPSPGEHRDEQYF
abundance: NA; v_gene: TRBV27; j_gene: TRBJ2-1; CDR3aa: CASSLLADSYNEQFF
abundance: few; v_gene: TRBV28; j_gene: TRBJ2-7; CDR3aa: CASRTSVPPYEQYF
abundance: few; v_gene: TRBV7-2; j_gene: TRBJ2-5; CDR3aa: CASSFSAQETQYF
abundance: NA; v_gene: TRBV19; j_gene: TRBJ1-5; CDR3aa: CASSETGSHQPQHF
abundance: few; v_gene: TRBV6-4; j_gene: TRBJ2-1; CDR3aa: CASSQGLALGGEQFF
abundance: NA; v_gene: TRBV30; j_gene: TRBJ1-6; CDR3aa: CAWGDRGNSPLHF